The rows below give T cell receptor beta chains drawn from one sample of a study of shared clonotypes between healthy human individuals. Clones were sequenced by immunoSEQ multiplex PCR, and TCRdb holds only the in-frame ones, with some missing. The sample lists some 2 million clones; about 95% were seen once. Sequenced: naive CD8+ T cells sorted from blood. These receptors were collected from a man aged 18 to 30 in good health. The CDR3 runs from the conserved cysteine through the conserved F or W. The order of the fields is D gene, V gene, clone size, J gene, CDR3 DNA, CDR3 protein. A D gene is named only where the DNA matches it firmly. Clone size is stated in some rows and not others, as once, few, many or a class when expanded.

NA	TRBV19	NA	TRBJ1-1	TGTGCCAGTAGGGCGGGGGCAACTGAAGCTTTCTTT	CASRAGATEAFF
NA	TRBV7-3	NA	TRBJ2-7	TGTGCCAGCAGCTTACACGGGGGCGAGCAGTACTTC	CASSLHGGEQYF
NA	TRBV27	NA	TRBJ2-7	TGTGCCAGCAGTTTACGGGGGATTATATACGAGCAGTACTTC	CASSLRGIIYEQYF
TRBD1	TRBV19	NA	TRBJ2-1	TGTGCCAGTAGTATAGAGTTCACGGACAGGGAAAGTGGAGATGAGCAGTTCTTC	CASSIEFTDRESGDEQFF
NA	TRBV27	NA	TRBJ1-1	TGTGCCAGCAGTTCCCCCCCGGGGATAGGGGCTTTCTTT	CASSSPPGIGAFF
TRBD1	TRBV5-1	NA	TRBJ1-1	TGCGCCAGCGGCGAATTCGCCCTCACAGGGGCCATGAACACTGAAGCTTTCTTT	CASGEFALTGAMNTEAFF
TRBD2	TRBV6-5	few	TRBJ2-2	TGTGCCAGCAGCTACGGCGGGCGGGGGGAGACCGGGGAGCTGTTTTTT	CASSYGGRGETGELFF
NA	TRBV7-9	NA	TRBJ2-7	TGTGCCAGCAGCTTAGAATGGGACAACTACGAGCAGTACTTC	CASSLEWDNYEQYF
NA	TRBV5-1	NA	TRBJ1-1	TGCGCCAGCAGGGCCGGGGTGAACACTGAAGCTTTCTTT	CASRAGVNTEAFF
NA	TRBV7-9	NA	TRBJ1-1	TGTGCCAGCAGCTTATTCTTGAGGACTGAAGCTTTCTTT	CASSLFLRTEAFF
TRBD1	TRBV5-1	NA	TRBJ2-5	TGCGCCAGCAGCTTCCCGGACAGGGGGCAGCAAGAGACCCAGTACTTC	CASSFPDRGQQETQYF
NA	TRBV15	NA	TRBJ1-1	TGTGCCACCAGCAGAGATTCCGGGACCATGAACACTGAAGCTTTCTTT	CATSRDSGTMNTEAFF
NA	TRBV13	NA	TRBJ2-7	TGTGCCAGCAGCTTAGGCCTGGAGAACTACGAGCAGTACTTC	CASSLGLENYEQYF
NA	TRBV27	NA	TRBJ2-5	TGTGCCAGCAGTGGGCGGGTCACTGAGACCCAGTACTTC	CASSGRVTETQYF
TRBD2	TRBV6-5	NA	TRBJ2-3	TGTGCCAGCAGCATGGGACTAGCGGGAGGGGATACGCAGTATTTT	CASSMGLAGGDTQYF
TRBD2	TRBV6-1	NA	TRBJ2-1	TGTGCCAGCAGTGTTGTCGGGGGGGCCCATGAGCAGTTCTTC	CASSVVGGAHEQFF
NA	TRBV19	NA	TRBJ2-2	TGTGCCAGTGGGGCGGGACATATCACCGGGGAGCTGTTTTTT	CASGAGHITGELFF
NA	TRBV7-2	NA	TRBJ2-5	TGTGCCAGCAGTATCATGGGAGTCAGCCTTGTGGCCCAGTACTTC	CASSIMGVSLVAQYF
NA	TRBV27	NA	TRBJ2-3	TGTGCCAGCAGTTTAATCACAGATACGCAGTATTTT	CASSLITDTQYF
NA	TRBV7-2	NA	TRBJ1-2	TGTGCCAGCAGCTTAGGGATGTACATAGGCTATGGCTACACCTTC	CASSLGMYIGYGYTF
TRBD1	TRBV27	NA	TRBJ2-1	TGTGCCAGCAGTTTATTGTCGGACAGGGGGACCAATGAGCAGTTCTTC	CASSLLSDRGTNEQFF
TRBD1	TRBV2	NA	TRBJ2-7	TGTGCCAGCAGTGCCGGGACAGGGTCCTACGAGCAGTACTTC	CASSAGTGSYEQYF
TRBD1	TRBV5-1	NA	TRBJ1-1	TGCGCCAGCAGTGACCCGGGACAGGGCTCTGAAGCTTTCTTT	CASSDPGQGSEAFF
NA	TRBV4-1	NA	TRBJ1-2	TGCGCCAGCAGCCAAGATCAGACGGGTGGCTATGGCTACACCTTC	CASSQDQTGGYGYTF
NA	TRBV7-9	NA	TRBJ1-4	TGTGCCAGCAGCTTATTGGACGGAGATAATGAAAAACTGTTTTTT	CASSLLDGDNEKLFF
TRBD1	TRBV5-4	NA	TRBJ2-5	TGTGCCAGCAGTCGGGACAGCCAAGAGACCCAGTACTTC	CASSRDSQETQYF
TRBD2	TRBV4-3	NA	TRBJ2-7	TGCGCCAGCAGCCCCGCTGCGGGAGGTTACGAGCAGTACTTC	CASSPAAGGYEQYF
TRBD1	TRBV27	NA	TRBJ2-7	TGTGCCAGCAGTTTAAAAGGACAGGGAGTTATTTCGGAGCAGTACTTC	CASSLKGQGVISEQYF
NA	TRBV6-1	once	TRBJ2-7	TGTGCCAGCAGTTCCGACAGCCCCTACGAGCAGTACTTC	CASSSDSPYEQYF
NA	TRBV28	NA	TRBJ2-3	TGTGCCAGCACCTTGGGCCAGATCTACACAGATACGCAGTATTTT	CASTLGQIYTDTQYF
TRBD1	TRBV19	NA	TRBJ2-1	TGTGCCAGTAGTACCCGGGACAGGTACGACAATGAGCAGTTCTTC	CASSTRDRYDNEQFF
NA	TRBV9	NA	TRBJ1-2	TGTGCCAGCAGCGTAGCGTTGGCAGGGACTAACTATGGCTACACCTTC	CASSVALAGTNYGYTF
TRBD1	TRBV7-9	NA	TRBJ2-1	TGTGCCAGCAGCTTAGGGCCCAGGGGGCACCTTTACAATGAGCAGTTCTTC	CASSLGPRGHLYNEQFF
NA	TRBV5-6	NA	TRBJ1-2	TGTGCCAGCAGCTTGGACTACAGGGAGGACTATGGCTACACCTTC	CASSLDYREDYGYTF
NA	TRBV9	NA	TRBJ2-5	TGTGCCAGCAGCGTAGATTGGTCACAAGAGACCCAGTACTTC	CASSVDWSQETQYF
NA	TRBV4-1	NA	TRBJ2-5	TGCGCCAGCAGCCTTAAGATGGGGGCAGGGTTCGGGGAGACCCAGTACTTC	CASSLKMGAGFGETQYF
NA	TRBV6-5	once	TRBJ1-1	TGTGCCAGCAGTTACGACAAAGCTACTGAAGCTTTCTTT	CASSYDKATEAFF
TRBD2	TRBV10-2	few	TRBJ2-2	TGCGCCAGCAGTTTGAGCGGGGGGGCCGGGGAGCTGTTTTTT	CASSLSGGAGELFF
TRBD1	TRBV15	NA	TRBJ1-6	TGTGCCACCCTTCCCGACAGGGGGATGGCACCCCTCCACTTT	CATLPDRGMAPLHF